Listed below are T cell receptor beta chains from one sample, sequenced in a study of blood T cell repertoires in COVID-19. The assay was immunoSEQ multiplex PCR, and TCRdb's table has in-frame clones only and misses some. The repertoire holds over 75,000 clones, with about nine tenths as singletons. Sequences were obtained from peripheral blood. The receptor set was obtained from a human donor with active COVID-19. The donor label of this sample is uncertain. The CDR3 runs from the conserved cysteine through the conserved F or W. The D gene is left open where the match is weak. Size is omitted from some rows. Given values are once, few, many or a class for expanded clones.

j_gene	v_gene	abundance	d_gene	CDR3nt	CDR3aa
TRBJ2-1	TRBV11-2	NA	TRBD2	TGTGCCAGCAGCTTACTAGCGGGGGCCTACAATGAGCAGTTCTTC	CASSLLAGAYNEQFF
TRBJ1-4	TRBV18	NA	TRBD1	TGTGCCAGCTCACCTTCGGGACAGGGCAAGCTGCGGCTGTTTTTT	CASSPSGQGKLRLFF
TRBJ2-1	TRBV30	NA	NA	TGTGCCTGGAACAGGCTTTACTACAATGAGCAGTTCTTC	CAWNRLYYNEQFF
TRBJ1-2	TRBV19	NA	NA	TGTGCCACAACAGGGTCTCACTATGGCTACACCTTC	CATTGSHYGYTF
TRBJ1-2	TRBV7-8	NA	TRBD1	TGTGCCAGCAGGGCGCCAGGGGGAGGAGGCTATGGCTACACCTTC	CASRAPGGGGYGYTF
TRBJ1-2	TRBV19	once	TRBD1	TGTGCCAGTAGTAAAGGGACAGAGATAAACTATGGCTACACCTTC	CASSKGTEINYGYTF
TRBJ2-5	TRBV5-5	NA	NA	TGTGCCAGCAGCTTAGGCAGGATTGGTTTTAAAGAGACCCAGTACTTC	CASSLGRIGFKETQYF
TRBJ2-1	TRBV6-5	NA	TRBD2	TGTGCCAGCACCCGAGCGGGGGATGAGCAGTTCTTC	CASTRAGDEQFF
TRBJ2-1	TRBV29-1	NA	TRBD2	TGCAGCGTTGTCGGCGGGGGGGGCTCCTACAATGAGCAGTTCTTC	CSVVGGGGSYNEQFF
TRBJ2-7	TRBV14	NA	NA	TGTGCCAGCAGCCAAACGGGACTGCAGAACTTC	CASSQTGLQNF
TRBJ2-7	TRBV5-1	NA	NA	TGCGCCAGCAGCTTAGCAGGGACATACTACGAGCAGTACTTC	CASSLAGTYYEQYF
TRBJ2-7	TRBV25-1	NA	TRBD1	TGTGCCAGCAGTGAATTTTTAGGGACAGACTCCTACGAGCAGTACTTC	CASSEFLGTDSYEQYF
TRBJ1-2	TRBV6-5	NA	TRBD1	TGTGCCAGCAGTTACGCGAACAGGGGCGGGGATGGCTACACCTTC	CASSYANRGGDGYTF
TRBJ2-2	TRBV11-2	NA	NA	TGTGCCAGCAACCCAGTTGAGGGCAGAACCGGGGAGCTGTTTTTT	CASNPVEGRTGELFF
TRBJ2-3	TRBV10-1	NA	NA	TGCGCCAGCAGTGATAAGTTACCCAGGGATACGCAGTATTTT	CASSDKLPRDTQYF
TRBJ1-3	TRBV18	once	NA	TGTGCCAGCTCCGGGAGTTCTGGAAACACCATATATTTT	CASSGSSGNTIYF
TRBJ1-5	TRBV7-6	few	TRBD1	TGTGCCAGCAGTCCCGGATCGGGACAGTCGGATCAGCCCCAGCATTTT	CASSPGSGQSDQPQHF
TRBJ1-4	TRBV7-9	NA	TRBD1	TGTGCCAGCAGCTCCCCAACAGGGGGAAACGAAAAACTGTTTTTT	CASSSPTGGNEKLFF
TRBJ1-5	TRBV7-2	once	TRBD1	TGTGCCAGCAGCGCCGCAGGGGGCGTCAGCAATCAGCCCCAGCATTTT	CASSAAGGVSNQPQHF
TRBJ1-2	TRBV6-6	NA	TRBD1	TGTGCCAGCAGTTTCGCTCAGGGGGCGTCCGGCTACACCTTC	CASSFAQGASGYTF
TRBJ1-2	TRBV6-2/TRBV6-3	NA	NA	TGTGCCAGCAGCTGGGGCGACTATGGCTACACCTTC	CASSWGDYGYTF
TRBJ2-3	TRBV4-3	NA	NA	TGCGCCAGCAGCCAAGATCACCCTCGGGGAAGGACAGATACGCAGTATTTT	CASSQDHPRGRTDTQYF
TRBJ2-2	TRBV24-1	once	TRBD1	TGTGCCACCAGTGATCAAGGGACAGGGAGAACCGGGGAGCTGTTTTTT	CATSDQGTGRTGELFF
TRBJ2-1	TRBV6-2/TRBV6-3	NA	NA	TGTGCCAGCAGTTACTCGCCAGGGGCCTACAATGAGCAGTTCTTC	CASSYSPGAYNEQFF
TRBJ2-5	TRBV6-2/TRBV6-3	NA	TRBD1	TGTGCCAGCAGACCTGACAGGGGTACACTCGAGAGAGGGGAGACCCAGTACTTC	CASRPDRGTLERGETQYF
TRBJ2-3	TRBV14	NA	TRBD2	TGTGCCAGCAGCCAAGGGACTAGCGGGGGGGCAGGGACAGATACGCAGTATTTT	CASSQGTSGGAGTDTQYF
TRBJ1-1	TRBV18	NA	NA	TGTGCCAGCTCACCGAGTGGGAACACTGAAGCTTTCTTT	CASSPSGNTEAFF
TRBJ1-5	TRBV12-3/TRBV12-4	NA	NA	TGTGCCAGCAGTTTCGGGGAAAATCAGCCCCAGCATTTT	CASSFGENQPQHF
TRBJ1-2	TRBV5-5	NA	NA	TGTGCCAGCAGCTTAACAGCTAACTATGGCTACACCTTC	CASSLTANYGYTF
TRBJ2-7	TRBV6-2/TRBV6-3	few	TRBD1	TGTGCCAGCAGTTTTCCCGGGACAGGGATCGGCGAGCAGTACTTC	CASSFPGTGIGEQYF
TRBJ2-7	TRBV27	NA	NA	TGTGCCAGCAGTAAGGATGGAGGGGTGATCTACGAGCAGTACTTC	CASSKDGGVIYEQYF
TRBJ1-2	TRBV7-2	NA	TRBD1	TGTGCCAGCAGCTTAGCGGGGACAGTACGACAGGCTGGCTACACCTTC	CASSLAGTVRQAGYTF
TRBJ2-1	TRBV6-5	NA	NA	TGTGCCAGCAGTTCTTGGGGGGACAATGAGCAGTTCTTC	CASSSWGDNEQFF
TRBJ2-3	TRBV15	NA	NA	TGTGCCACCAGCAGAGAGCGGGGTGTGACGCAGTATTTT	CATSRERGVTQYF
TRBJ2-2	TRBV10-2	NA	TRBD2	TGCGCCAGCACCCGGGGGGGATCGGACACCGGGGAGCTGTTTTTT	CASTRGGSDTGELFF
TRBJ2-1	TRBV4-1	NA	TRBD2	TGCGCCAGCAGCCACACCGGACTAGCGGGGGCCCTTCCCGGGGAGCAGTTCTTC	CASSHTGLAGALPGEQFF
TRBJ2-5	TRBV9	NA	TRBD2	TGTGCCAGCAGCGCCCTAGCGGGGGGGCCGGAGGCCCAGTACTTC	CASSALAGGPEAQYF
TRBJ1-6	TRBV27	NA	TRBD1	TGTGCCAGCAGTTTAAGGGACAGGAAGACTCGCTCCTATAATTCACCCCTCCACTTT	CASSLRDRKTRSYNSPLHF
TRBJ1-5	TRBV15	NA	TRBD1	TGTGCCACCAGCCCGGACAGGGAGAATCAGCCCCAGCATTTT	CATSPDRENQPQHF
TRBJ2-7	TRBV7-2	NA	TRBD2	TGTGCCAGCAGCTTAGCGGACTATAGCGGGGGGACGAGCTCCTACGAGCAGTACTTC	CASSLADYSGGTSSYEQYF
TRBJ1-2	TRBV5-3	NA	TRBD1	TGTGCCAGAACCCCGGGACAGGGCTCACTTCACTATGGCTACACCTTC	CARTPGQGSLHYGYTF
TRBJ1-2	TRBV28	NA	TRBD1	TGTGCCAGCAGAAGAGCCGGGACAGGGGGCTTGGGTGGCTACACCTTC	CASRRAGTGGLGGYTF
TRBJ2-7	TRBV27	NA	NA	TGTGCCAGCATGCCTAGACAGCTCCACGAGCAGTACTTC	CASMPRQLHEQYF
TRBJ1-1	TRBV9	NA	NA	TGTGCCAGCACCGTAGGTCAGTTGAACACTGAAGCTTTCTTT	CASTVGQLNTEAFF
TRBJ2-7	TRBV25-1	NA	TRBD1	TGTGCCAGCAGCCCGGGACAGGGGATCCACGAGCAGTACTTC	CASSPGQGIHEQYF
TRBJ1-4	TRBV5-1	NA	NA	TGCGCCAGCAGCTCGAGTATCACGGATGAAAAACTGTTTTTT	CASSSSITDEKLFF
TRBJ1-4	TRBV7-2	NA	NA	TGTGCCAGCAGACAGACAGGTTTACATGAAAAACTGTTTTTT	CASRQTGLHEKLFF
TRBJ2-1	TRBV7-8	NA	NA	TGTGCCAGCGGCCAGCTTAGCCATGAGCAGTTCTTC	CASGQLSHEQFF
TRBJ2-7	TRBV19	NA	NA	TGTGCCAGTATGGGGGGCTCCTACGAGCAGTACTTC	CASMGGSYEQYF
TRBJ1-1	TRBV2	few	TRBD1	TGTGCCAGTAGTACCGGGACAGGGGTGTCTGAAGCTTTCTTT	CASSTGTGVSEAFF
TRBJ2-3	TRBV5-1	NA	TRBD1	TGCGCCAGCAGCTACCTTAGGGGGCTCGGCACAGATACGCAGTATTTT	CASSYLRGLGTDTQYF
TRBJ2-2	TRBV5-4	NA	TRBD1	TGTGCCAGCAGCTTGGTCACAGGGGTAGGCACCGGGGAGCTGTTTTTT	CASSLVTGVGTGELFF
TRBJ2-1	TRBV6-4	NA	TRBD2	TGTGCCAGCAGTTCCACTAGCGGGGGCAATGAGCAGTTCTTC	CASSSTSGGNEQFF
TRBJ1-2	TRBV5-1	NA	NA	TGCGCCAGCAGCAAAACCGGGACACAGAACTATGGCTACACCTTC	CASSKTGTQNYGYTF
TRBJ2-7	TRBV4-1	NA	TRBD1	TGCGCCAGCAGCCAAGGGACAGGGGCCTCCTACGAGCAGTACTTC	CASSQGTGASYEQYF
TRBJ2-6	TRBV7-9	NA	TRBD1	TGTGCCAGCAGCGCCCCGGGACAGCGGTCCGGGGCCAACGTCCTGACTTTC	CASSAPGQRSGANVLTF
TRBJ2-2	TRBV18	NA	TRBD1	TGTGCCAGCTCACCGGGACAGCAGAACACCGGGGAGCTGTTTTTT	CASSPGQQNTGELFF
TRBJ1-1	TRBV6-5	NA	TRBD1	TGTGCCAGCAGCCGGGACAGGGGTACTGAAGCTTTCTTT	CASSRDRGTEAFF
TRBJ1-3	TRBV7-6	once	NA	TGTGCCAGCAGCTATGGACAGCGGGGAAACACCATATATTTT	CASSYGQRGNTIYF